Following are 12 T cell receptor beta chains from one sample sequenced in a study of regulatory T cells in long-lasting Graves disease. Sequencing libraries for TCR beta were prepared with iRepertoire HTBI primers and Arm-PCR of CDR3 regions. Each CDR3 protein is one row after TCRdb ran MiXCR on the multiplex PCR reads. This sample carries over 350,000 distinct CDR3 sequences, about 15% of them seen once, and the ten largest clones take approximately 19%. Noted time point: newly diagnosed GD, antithyroid drugs for less than 3 months. PBMC RNA was the source of the TCR library. The same specimen was also included in a second study, on T cells in Graves' hyperthyroidism and ophthalmopathy.

The sequencing used peripheral blood mononuclear cells (PBMCs), collected at new diagnosis, from a patient treated with antithyroid drugs. These receptors originate from a woman aged 45-60 years with Graves disease.

V and J are TRBV6-2 or TRBV6-3 and TRBJ1-5, with TRBD1 matching over 7 bases. This CDR3 contains 16 residues. V lost 7 bases, J lost 5 bases, and 14 bases stayed unmatched. Per the germline V gene, CDR1 is MNHEY and CDR2 is SVGEGT. The CDR3 sequence is CASTGKNRQGHQPQHF. The CDR3 bases are TGTGCCAGCACGGGGAAAAACAGACAGGGTCATCAGCCCCAGCATTTT.

This clonotype was counted at least ten times. J is TRBJ2-1 and V is TRBV7-8, with 13 bases lining up with TRBD2. The CDR3 covers 17 residues. With 4 bases clipped from V and 0 bases from J, the junction kept 3 bases outside the gene matches. CDR1 SGHVS and CDR2 FQNEAQ come from the germline V gene. This CDR3 reads CASSSRLAGGSYNEQFF. CDR3 DNA: TGTGCCAGCAGCTCCCGACTAGCGGGAGGCTCCTACAATGAGCAGTTCTTC.

This clonotype came up many times. The genes are TRBV28 and TRBJ1-1; TRBD1 matches 7 bases. The V gene end was trimmed by 3 bases and the J gene end by 4 bases; junction bases not matched to a gene: 5. The CDR3 extends over 14 amino acids. Germline V gene sequence: CDR1 MDHEN, CDR2 SYDVKM. As DNA, the CDR3 is TGTGCCAGCAGTTTTACAGGGGCTATCACTGAAGCTTTCTTT. Translation: CASSFTGAITEAFF.

A remark on this clonotype: This could be a read error, since a much larger clone is one nucleotide away. DNA for the CDR3: TGTGCCAGCACCCCAGGAGAGGACAGATCCTACGAGCAGTACTTC. It specifies CASTPGEDRSYEQYF. This chain uses TRBV28 with TRBJ2-1; possibly TRBD1 for D (6 bases). The DNA matches TRBJ2-7 better at its end, which makes the J call doubtful. Germline V lookup: CDR1 MDHEN, CDR2 SYDVKM. The CDR3 has 15 amino acids.

This clonotype was found many times. V and J are TRBV5-1 and TRBJ2-1; perhaps TRBD1 as D (5 bases). Germline assignment: CDR1 SGHRS and CDR2 YFSETQ. The CDR3 runs 15 residues. Trimming took 2 bases from V and 9 from J, leaving 18 bases between them. The CDR3 DNA is TGCGCCAGCAGCTTAACAGGCAACGCCAACACTGAGCAGTTCTTC. Residues: CASSLTGNANTEQFF.

Many counts were recorded for this clonotype. The genes are TRBV28 and TRBJ2-5; TRBD1 aligns across 8 bases. Germline CDR1 reads MDHEN; CDR2 reads SYDVKM. The CDR3 is made up of 14 amino acids. After removal of 6 bases from V and 5 bases from J, the junction contained 8 bases not matched to a gene. CDR3 coding DNA: TGTGCCAGCAGATCGGACAGGGCGGGTGAGACCCAGTACTTC. Translating gives CASRSDRAGETQYF.

This chain joins TRBV7-8 and TRBJ2-3; 10 bases are shared with TRBD2. Germline V CDR1 and CDR2: SGHVS, FQNEAQ. After removal of 0 bases from V and 2 bases from J, the junction contained 2 bases not matched to a gene. There are 16 residues in the CDR3. In DNA, the CDR3 is TGTGCCAGCAGCTTAGCGACTAGCGGGTACACAGATACGCAGTATTTT. It translates to CASSLATSGYTDTQYF. Complete variable domain (other parts from reference TRBV7-8 and TRBJ2-3): GAGVSQSPRYKVAKRGQDVALRCDPISGHVSLFWYQQALGQGPEFLTYFQNEAQLDKSGLPSDRFFAERPEGSVSTLKIQRTQQEDSAVYLCASSLATSGYTDTQYFGPGTRLTVL.

The table lists this clonotype with a few counts. The J gene is TRBJ2-2, the V gene TRBV7-6, with TRBD2 identical over 7 bases. The CDR3 spans 17 residues. After removal of 5 bases from V and 1 base from J, the junction contained 10 bases not matched to a gene. Germline CDR1 and CDR2: SGHVS and FNYEAQ. In nucleotides, the CDR3 is TGTGCCAGCAGCCCCCACCCGGGACTAAAGAACACCGGGGAGCTGTTTTTT. It yields the protein CASSPHPGLKNTGELFF.

This clonotype has ten or more counts. The chain links TRBV20-1 to TRBJ2-3, with 7 nucleotides matching TRBD2. J lost 0 bases, V lost 6 bases, and 9 bases had no gene match. Germline CDR1 DFQATT, CDR2 SNEGSKA (reference sequence). The CDR3 contains 15 residues. This CDR3 is CSASGLTTSTDTQYF. The CDR3 bases are TGCAGTGCATCGGGACTAACAACCAGCACAGATACGCAGTATTTT.

This clonotype showed up many times. The gene calls are TRBV7-8 and TRBJ1-1, with a tentative D call TRBD1 (5 bases). The CDR3 has 14 amino acids. The V end lost 5 bases, the J end lost 7 bases, and 17 bases lay between the germline ends. CDR1 SGHVS and CDR2 FQNEAQ come from the germline V gene. The CDR3 DNA reads TGTGCCAGCAGCGATAGGACACCGATCCATGAAGCTTTCTTT. It codes for CASSDRTPIHEAFF.

This clonotype came up many times. The V gene is TRBV12-3 or TRBV12-4, the J gene TRBJ1-3; D perhaps matches TRBD1 (5 bases). The V end was cut by 2 bases, the J end by 0 bases, with 8 bases between. The CDR3 sequence is 15 residues long. The DNA of the CDR3 is TGTGCCAGCAGTTTAAGGGGAATCTCTGGAAACACCATATATTTT. Its protein product is CASSLRGISGNTIYF.

Ten or more counts support this clonotype. This chain connects TRBV6-1 to TRBJ2-7, with TRBD1 identical over 8 bases. Germline V CDR1 and CDR2: MNHNS, SASEGT. This CDR3 region has 14 residues. After removal of 5 bases from V and 3 bases from J, the junction contained 6 bases not matched to a gene. CDR3 coding DNA: TGTGCCAGCAGTCCCTCCGGACAGGGCTACGAGCAGTACTTC. Translation: CASSPSGQGYEQYF.